This entry is about one TCR beta chain. In germline, CDR1 is ENHRY, CDR2 SYGVKD. With 10 bases removed from V and 4 bases from J, the gap between germline ends came to 14 bases. This CDR3 is 13 amino acids long. Under the authors' procedure: Reference gene primer amplification gave estimated nucleated cell counts. Clones were read by immunoSEQ multiplex PCR, and TCRdb kept only the in-frame ones, dropping some. V and J calls and clone size follow that table, whereas D and trimming were derived from the DNA. This sample yields roughly 400,000 clones, of which 90% to 95% are seen a single time; more than 0.85% belongs to the top ten. Within the 2 weeks before study entry, each person in the exposed group met a COVID-19 case. These data come from a study of blood T cell repertoires in COVID-19. Study-wide background: COVID-19 samples collected from the United States, Italy and Spain covered acute and convalescent phases.

The sequencing sample was made of PBMCs or T cells enriched from blood (not recorded which). This chain uses TRBV10-3 with TRBJ1-3, with TRBD1 as a possible D gene (6 bases). The clonotype originates from a woman between 40 and 55 years old who had been exposed to COVID-19. DNA for the CDR3: TGTGCCACACAGGGCTCTGGGGGAAACACCATATATTTT. Translation gives CATQGSGGNTIYF.